Presented here are 30 T cell receptor beta chains from one specimen sequenced in a study of cytomegalovirus exposure and HLA in healthy donors. Measured with immunoSEQ multiplex PCR; TCRdb has only the in-frame clones, and not every one. This table has around 150,000 clones, around 88% appearing once. The sequencing input was PBMCs. The origin of the receptors is a woman aged 18-29 years in good health and CMV-seronegative.

The chain links TRBV4-1 to TRBJ2-7, with 7 bases that match TRBD1. The germline V gene has CDR1 MGHRA and CDR2 YSYEKL. The CDR3 runs 15 residues. V shed 3 bases and J 0 bases; nucleotides not matched to a gene: 5. As DNA, the CDR3 is TGCGCCAGCAGCCACCGGGACAGCAACTCCTACGAGCAGTACTTC. Translated, it gives CASSHRDSNSYEQYF.

The rearrangement uses TRBV27 and TRBJ2-7; 7 bases map to TRBD2. V lost 4 bases to trimming and J lost 2 bases; unmatched junction nucleotides: 11. CDR1 and CDR2 (germline): MNHEY, SMNVEV (reference sequence). This CDR3 is built from 16 residues. CDR3 region: CASSSTRGGAPYEQYF. CDR3 coding DNA: TGTGCCAGCAGTTCTACGCGGGGAGGGGCCCCCTACGAGCAGTACTTC.

This clone was recorded only once. The chain combines TRBV19 with TRBJ2-7; TRBD1 aligns across 8 bases. This CDR3 has 17 amino acids. V shed 0 bases and J 5 bases; nucleotides not matched to a gene: 12. Germline V gene data show CDR1 as LNHDA and CDR2 as SQIVND (reference sequence). In DNA form, the CDR3 reads TGTGCCAGTAGTATAGATGACGGCGTCCAGGGGGCGAACGAGCAGTACTTC. This translates into CASSIDDGVQGANEQYF. The full variable domain, completed using reference TRBV19 and TRBJ2-7, is DGGITQSPKYLFRKEGQNVTLSCEQNLNHDAMYWYRQDPGQGLRLIYYSQIVNDFQKGDIAEGYSVSREKKESFPLTVTSAQKNPTAFYLCASSIDDGVQGANEQYFGPGTRLTVT.

J is TRBJ1-2 and V is TRBV14, with no clear D. V lost 1 base and J 4 bases, leaving 16 bases between the germline ends. The CDR3 spans 16 residues. Germline assignment: CDR1 SGHDN and CDR2 FVKESK. Here the CDR3 reads CASSQASPISVYGYTF. CDR3 bases: TGTGCCAGCAGCCAAGCTTCCCCGATCAGTGTCTATGGCTACACCTTC.

The chain carries TRBV29-1 and TRBJ2-1; 13 bases align to TRBD2. Germline values: CDR1 SQVTM, CDR2 ANQGSEA. After removal of 2 bases from V and 15 bases from J, the junction contained 4 bases not matched to a gene. The CDR3 is 12 residues long. CDR3 sequence: CSVERTSGSLFF. The CDR3 nucleotides are TGCAGCGTTGAAAGGACTAGCGGGAGTTTGTTCTTC.

This chain uses TRBV7-9 with TRBJ2-5; tentatively, D is TRBD1 (5 bases). The germline V and J ends were trimmed by 3 bases and 4 bases, with 9 bases remaining between them. The CDR3 loop spans 13 amino acids. CDR1 and CDR2 from the germline V gene are SEHNR and FQNEAQ (reference sequence). The CDR3 sequence is CASSLGPGETQYF. CDR3 DNA sequence: TGTGCCAGCAGCTTGGGGCCGGGAGAGACCCAGTACTTC.

This chain connects TRBV7-9 to TRBJ2-7; maybe TRBD2 (5 bases). Trimming removed 5 bases at V and 2 bases at J, with 16 bases between. Per germline, CDR1 SEHNR and CDR2 FQNEAQ (reference sequence). The length of the CDR3 is 15 residues. CDR3 sequence reads: CASSPERAATYEQYF. In nucleotides, the CDR3 is TGTGCCAGCAGCCCCGAGAGGGCAGCGACCTACGAGCAGTACTTC.

This chain links TRBV6-1 with TRBJ1-2; D is possibly TRBD1 (6 bases). This CDR3 spans 14 amino acids. Germline CDR1 is MNHNS and CDR2 is SASEGT. The ends were cut back, 1 base at V and 7 bases at J, with 13 bases in the middle. The CDR3 here is CASSEGGGGSGYTF. The CDR3 DNA sequence: TGTGCCAGCAGTGAAGGGGGAGGGGGAAGTGGCTACACCTTC.

This clone has just a few counts. The CDR3 DNA reads as TGTGCCACCAGCCCAGGATCTAGCGGGTACTACAATGAGCAGTTCTTC. Its translation: CATSPGSSGYYNEQFF. The rearrangement joins TRBV15 to TRBJ2-1, with 8 bases that match TRBD2. The CDR3 extends over 16 amino acids. V trimming: 5 bases; J trimming: 3 bases; junction bases outside the gene matches: 9. CDR1 and CDR2 (germline): LNHNV, YYDKDF (reference sequence).

This rearrangement joins TRBV7-9 to TRBJ2-1; TRBD2 aligns across 7 bases. The trim removed 4 bases at V and 4 bases at J, leaving 1 base unmatched. The V gene's germline CDR1 is SEHNR and CDR2 FQNEAQ (reference sequence). CDR3 length equals 13 residues. CDR3 nucleotide sequence: TGTGCCAGCAGCTCTAGCGGATACAATGAGCAGTTCTTC. Translating gives CASSSSGYNEQFF.

V usage is TRBV11-3 and J usage is TRBJ1-6; D perhaps matches TRBD1 (5 bases). The V end lost 0 bases, the J end lost 5 bases, and 11 bases lay between the germline ends. The CDR3 is 16 amino acids. Germline V CDR1 and CDR2: SGHNT, YENEEA. The CDR3 DNA is TGTGCCAGCAGCTTAGACAAGGGGCAGAATAATTCACCCCTCCACTTT. Protein: CASSLDKGQNNSPLHF.

The chain has TRBV5-4 and TRBJ2-1, with 14 bases identical to TRBD2. Per germline, CDR1 SGHNT and CDR2 YYREEE (reference sequence). With 3 bases clipped from V and 2 bases from J, the junction kept 1 base outside the gene matches. This CDR3 is built from 16 residues. The CDR3 bases are TGTGCCAGCAGCTGGACTAGCGGGAGGACCTACAATGAGCAGTTCTTC. The encoded protein is CASSWTSGRTYNEQFF. The full variable domain, completed using reference TRBV5-4 and TRBJ2-1, is ETGVTQSPTHLIKTRGQQVTLRCSSQSGHNTVSWYQQALGQGPQFIFQYYREEENGRGNFPPRFSGLQFPNYSSELNVNALELDDSALYLCASSWTSGRTYNEQFFGPGTRLTVL.

The chain is built from TRBV5-1 and TRBJ2-2, with D tentatively TRBD2 (6 bases). Germline assignment: CDR1 SGHRS and CDR2 YFSETQ. CDR3 length: 17 residues. Deletions cut 0 bases from V and 6 bases from J, with 18 bases between. CDR3 sequence reads: CASSLAAWGDSPGELFF. In DNA, the CDR3 is TGCGCCAGCAGCTTGGCCGCTTGGGGGGACTCGCCCGGGGAGCTGTTTTTT. The full variable domain, with the rest looked up from reference TRBV5-1 and TRBJ2-2, is KAGVTQTPRYLIKTRGQQVTLSCSPISGHRSVSWYQQTPGQGLQFLFEYFSETQRNKGNFPGRFSGRQFSNSRSEMNVSTLELGDSALYLCASSLAAWGDSPGELFFGEGSRLTVL.

This sequence joins TRBV9 and TRBJ2-2; D is unresolved. This CDR3 region has 12 residues. Germline V lookup: CDR1 SGDLS, CDR2 YYNGEE. Trimming took off 4 bases at V and 5 bases at J, with 6 bases between the two ends. CDR3 residues: CASSLRTGELFF. CDR3 nucleotides: TGTGCCAGCAGCCTTCGGACCGGGGAGCTGTTTTTT.

This clone was seen more than once but under ten times. The chain carries TRBV2 and TRBJ1-1; no clear D. The V end was cut by 5 bases, the J end by 0 bases, with 10 bases between. Germline CDR1 and CDR2: SNHLY and FYNNEI. The CDR3 covers 14 residues. This chain's CDR3 is CASSPNLMNTEAFF. In nucleotides, the CDR3 is TGTGCCAGCAGTCCTAACCTTATGAACACTGAAGCTTTCTTT.

This sequence joins TRBV12-5 and TRBJ2-3, with D possibly being TRBD2 (6 bases). The CDR3 sequence is 15 residues long. Trimming stripped 7 bases from V and 0 bases from J, with 14 bases between. Germline-derived CDR1 and CDR2 are LGHNT and FRNRAP. For the CDR3, the DNA is TGTGCTAGTGCCTATAGCGGTCCTAGCACAGATACGCAGTATTTT. Translation gives CASAYSGPSTDTQYF.

This sequence joins TRBV29-1 and TRBJ2-7; 10 bases align to TRBD1. The germline V gene has CDR1 SQVTM and CDR2 ANQGSEA. The CDR3 length is 14 residues. Trimming cost V 2 bases and J 3 bases; bases outside gene matches: 4. CDR3 DNA sequence: TGCAGCGTTGAAAGACAGGGGGCTAACTACGAGCAGTACTTC. Translated: CSVERQGANYEQYF.

This chain links TRBV5-4 with TRBJ2-6; 7 nucleotides match TRBD1. This CDR3 region has 15 residues. In germline, CDR1 is SGHNT, CDR2 YYREEE (reference sequence). V lost 4 bases to trimming and J lost 2 bases; unmatched junction nucleotides: 3. The CDR3 protein is CASSAGTAGANVLTF. CDR3 coding DNA: TGTGCCAGCAGCGCCGGGACAGCTGGGGCCAACGTCCTGACTTTC.

The gene calls are TRBV4-3 and TRBJ1-1, with D possibly TRBD1 on 5 matching bases. The V gene lost 0 bases and the J gene lost 0 bases, with 11 bases spanning the gap. Germline V gene data show CDR1 as LGHNA and CDR2 as YSLEER. The CDR3 contains 16 residues. The CDR3 DNA reads as TGCGCCAGCAGCCAAGATGGACAAAACATGAACACTGAAGCTTTCTTT. Amino acid sequence: CASSQDGQNMNTEAFF.

The V and J genes are TRBV19 and TRBJ2-1, with a tentative D call TRBD2 (6 bases). The CDR3 runs to 15 residues. The V and J ends lost 2 bases and 4 bases respectively, with 12 bases between them. Germline values: CDR1 LNHDA, CDR2 SQIVND (reference sequence). The CDR3 reads CASSISPGEYNEQFF. CDR3 sequence (DNA): TGTGCCAGTAGTATATCTCCGGGAGAATACAATGAGCAGTTCTTC.

This clone has a single count. The chain joins TRBV5-1 to TRBJ1-1; 9 positions agree with TRBD1. CDR1 is SGHRS, CDR2 YFSETQ, per germline. With V trimmed by 6 bases and J by 3 bases, 9 bases remained unmatched. This CDR3 comprises 15 residues. The CDR3 DNA reads TGCGCCAGCAACTACAGGGGGCTGCTGGACACTGAAGCTTTCTTT. Its protein product is CASNYRGLLDTEAFF.

Only a few counts were recorded for this clone. The chain is built from TRBV6-4 and TRBJ2-3; 7 nucleotides align to TRBD2. The CDR3 has 15 amino acids. Unmatched junction bases numbered 5, after V lost 5 bases and J lost 0 bases. Germline lookup yields CDR1 MRHNA and CDR2 SNTAGT. CDR3 sequence reads: CASSRTSGSTDTQYF. The CDR3 DNA sequence: TGTGCCAGCAGTCGGACTAGTGGGAGCACAGATACGCAGTATTTT.

V gene TRBV6-1 combines with J gene TRBJ2-1; 10 nucleotides line up with TRBD1. V gave up 5 bases and J gave up 7 bases; unmatched junction bases: 8. The CDR3 is 15 amino acids. Germline CDR1 is MNHNS and CDR2 is SASEGT. This chain's CDR3 is CASSLKRTGGNEQFF. CDR3 sequence (DNA): TGTGCCAGCAGTTTGAAGAGGACAGGGGGTAATGAGCAGTTCTTC.

This clone was observed a single time. The chain has TRBV9 and TRBJ1-2, with no clear D. V lost 0 bases, J lost 6 bases, and 12 bases lay in between. Germline CDR1 SGDLS, CDR2 YYNGEE. The CDR3 runs 14 residues. CDR3 in amino acids: CASSVGPVANGYTF. The CDR3 region has the DNA TGTGCCAGCAGCGTAGGTCCCGTGGCAAATGGCTACACCTTC.

V usage is TRBV10-3 and J usage is TRBJ2-7; 10 positions agree with TRBD1. This CDR3 has 13 amino acids. Germline V gene lookup returns CDR1 ENHRY and CDR2 SYGVKD. J gave up 5 bases and V 6 bases, and 4 bases lay outside the gene matches. CDR3 DNA sequence: TGTGCCATCAGGGGGACAGGGGCCAACGAGCAGTACTTC. Residues: CAIRGTGANEQYF.

The genes are TRBV2 and TRBJ1-2; 8 nucleotides match TRBD1. The CDR3 is 19 amino acids. Germline V gene sequence: CDR1 SNHLY, CDR2 FYNNEI. Trimming took 3 bases from V and 6 from J; bases not matched to a gene: 21. The CDR3 here is CASSDGVVMDRERDHGYTF. In nucleotides, the CDR3 is TGTGCCAGCAGTGATGGGGTAGTGATGGACAGGGAGCGAGATCATGGCTACACCTTC.

The chain combines TRBV6-5 with TRBJ1-2; D might be TRBD1 (6 bases). This CDR3 comprises 12 residues. Germline V gene lookup returns CDR1 MNHEY and CDR2 SVGAGI. Trimming removed 11 bases at V and 0 bases at J, with 10 bases between. The CDR3 sequence is CAVQGANYGYTF. CDR3 bases: TGTGCCGTACAGGGCGCTAACTATGGCTACACCTTC.

This chain links TRBV4-3 with TRBJ2-2, with a tentative D call TRBD2 (6 bases). V was pared by 1 base and J by 5 bases, with 11 bases between. The germline V gene has CDR1 LGHNA and CDR2 YSLEER. The CDR3 contains 15 residues. CDR3 bases: TGCGCCAGCAGCCAAGGTTGGAGGGCGACCGGGGAGCTGTTTTTT. It translates to CASSQGWRATGELFF.

This sequence joins TRBV18 and TRBJ2-1, with TRBD2 as a possible D gene (6 bases). Germline CDR1 KGHSH, CDR2 LQKENI. Trimming pared 0 bases from V and 1 base from J, leaving 10 bases between. This CDR3 is 16 amino acids long. The chain's CDR3 is CASSPPEGRSYNEQFF. The CDR3 DNA reads TGTGCCAGCTCACCACCGGAGGGTAGATCCTACAATGAGCAGTTCTTC.

The CDR3 DNA reads as TGTGCCAGCTCAAGGACAGAAAATACGCAGTATTTT. Its protein is CASSRTENTQYF. This chain joins TRBV18 and TRBJ2-3; possibly TRBD1 for D (6 bases). Germline lookup yields CDR1 KGHSH and CDR2 LQKENI. The CDR3 consists of 12 residues. Trimming removed 5 bases at V and 7 bases at J, with 10 bases between.